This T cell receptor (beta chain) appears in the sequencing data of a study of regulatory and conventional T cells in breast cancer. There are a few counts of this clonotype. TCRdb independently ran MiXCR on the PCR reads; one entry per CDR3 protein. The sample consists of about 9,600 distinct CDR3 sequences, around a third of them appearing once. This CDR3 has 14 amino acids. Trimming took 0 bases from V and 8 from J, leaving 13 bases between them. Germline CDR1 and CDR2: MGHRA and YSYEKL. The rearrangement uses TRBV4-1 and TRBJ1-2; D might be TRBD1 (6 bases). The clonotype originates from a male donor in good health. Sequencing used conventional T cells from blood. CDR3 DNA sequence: TGCGCCAGCAGCCAAGATTCCCAGGGGAGAGGCTACACCTTC. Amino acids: CASSQDSQGRGYTF.